This T cell receptor (beta chain) is from a study of cytomegalovirus exposure and HLA in healthy donors. Study results and limitations: Researchers reported in a later analysis that common viral pathogens appeared linked to several top clusters.

CDR3 size: 20 residues. Trimming pared 4 bases from V and 0 bases from J, leaving 25 bases between. Looked up from germline, CDR1 is SGHVS and CDR2 is FNYEAQ. PCR employed 60 Vbeta and 13 Jbeta primers. Some clones are missing from TCRdb's copy, which holds only in-frame ones; the method was immunoSEQ multiplex PCR. The table lists roughly 98,000 clones, around 75% of them singletons. This clone was seen just once. Its target is not known. The source of this sequence is a man in his late teens or twenties in good health and CMV-seropositive. Sequencing was carried out using PBMCs. The chain carries TRBV7-6 and TRBJ2-1; perhaps TRBD2 as D (6 bases). CDR3 DNA: TGTGCCAGCAGCTCAAGGGTGGCGGGGAGCCAACAAAGCTCCTACAATGAGCAGTTCTTC. It specifies CASSSRVAGSQQSSYNEQFF.